This T cell receptor beta chain was retrieved from a study of T cell repertoires in cytomegalovirus infection. This CDR3 region has 14 residues. Germline trimming cut 9 bases from V and 1 base from J; bases unmatched to any gene: 8. The germline V gene has CDR1 SGHVS and CDR2 FQNEAQ. Via MiXCR, TCRdb re-called the reads, giving one row per CDR3 protein. The sample lists about 240,000 distinct CDR3 sequences, 6.5% occurring once. In its sample, this clonotype was seen many times. This TCR was sampled from a human donor in good health (CMV status not recorded). Some clones in this sample may be carry-over from other donors' samples. The sample was PBMCs. The rearrangement links TRBV7-8 to TRBJ2-5; 7 bases match TRBD2. CDR3 in amino acids: CASTSTSLQETQYF. In DNA form, the CDR3 reads TGTGCCAGTACCTCGACTAGCCTCCAAGAGACCCAGTACTTC.